The text below deals with one T cell receptor (beta chain). The antigen is unknown. Before vaccination, two weeks after the third vaccination, and at progression, PBMC were collected. Libraries were prepared by immunoSEQ multiplex PCR; TCRdb keeps only in-frame clonotypes and omits some of them. The profile shows approximately 84,000 clones, approximately 90% of them singletons. These data originate in a study of glioma-infiltrating T cells after dendritic cell vaccination. About the study: Dendritic cell vaccine was injected intradermally three times, biweekly.

The study's findings and limits: TCR clonality showed no direct relationship with survival.

Germline lookup yields CDR1 ENHRY and CDR2 SYGVKD. Trimming left V 9 bases short and J 2 bases short, with 14 bases between. This CDR3 contains 14 residues. The receptor was derived from a human donor with glioblastoma. Sequenced material: blood, taken before dendritic cell vaccination. The rearrangement uses TRBV10-3 and TRBJ1-3; no firm D call. CDR3: CAIRSAGTGNTIYF. CDR3 coding DNA: TGTGCCATAAGATCGGCGGGCACTGGAAACACCATATATTTT.